These 15 T cell receptor beta chains share one sample of origin, sequenced in a study of T cells after yellow fever vaccination. TCRdb redid the calling of the 5' RACE reads with MiXCR, one entry per CDR3 protein. Here the sample spans around 110,000 distinct CDR3 sequences, 7% to 8.5% being singletons. The sequencing here drew on CD8+ T cells sorted from PBMCs, taken 45 days after the yellow fever booster vaccination. The receptor set was obtained from a man under 40 who received the YFV17D yellow fever vaccine.

This clonotype was seen repeatedly, ten times or more. This chain connects TRBV12-3 or TRBV12-4 to TRBJ2-2; maybe TRBD1 (6 bases). The CDR3 runs to 15 residues. Trimming pared 1 base from V and 0 bases from J, leaving 6 bases between. The DNA for the CDR3 is TGTGCCAGCAGTTTAGGGACAGCGAACACCGGGGAGCTGTTTTTT. It yields the protein CASSLGTANTGELFF.

The rearrangement uses TRBV9 and TRBJ2-1; D gene ambiguous. V was trimmed by 0 bases and J by 9 bases, leaving 7 bases between them. The germline V gene encodes CDR1 SGDLS and CDR2 YYNGEE. CDR3 length equals 12 residues. This CDR3 reads CASSVEWSEQFF. The CDR3, as DNA: TGTGCCAGCAGCGTAGAATGGAGTGAGCAGTTCTTC.

This clonotype was counted ten times or more. The chain is built from TRBV7-8 and TRBJ2-1; 10 nucleotides line up with TRBD2. This CDR3 is 13 amino acids long. V lost 8 bases and J lost 6; bases outside the gene matches: 4. Germline CDR1 is SGHVS and CDR2 is FQNEAQ. The chain's CDR3 is CASGTSVFNEQFF. Here the CDR3 DNA reads TGTGCCAGCGGGACTAGCGTCTTCAATGAGCAGTTCTTC.

This sequence joins TRBV6-1 and TRBJ1-4; D uncertain. Germline loops: CDR1 MNHNS, CDR2 SASEGT. The CDR3 runs to 15 residues. V lost 7 bases and J 2 bases, leaving 14 bases between the germline ends. The CDR3 protein is CASTPGVGTNEKLFF. Written as DNA, the CDR3 is TGTGCCAGCACCCCAGGCGTTGGCACTAATGAAAAACTGTTTTTT.

This clonotype was recorded at least ten times. The chain is built from TRBV7-6 and TRBJ2-7, with a possible D match to TRBD1 (6 bases). This CDR3 contains 18 residues. CDR1 is SGHVS, CDR2 FNYEAQ, per germline. Trimming took 3 bases from V and 0 from J, leaving 21 bases between them. Written as DNA, the CDR3 is TGTGCCAGCAGCTTGACACCCCCCAGGGGTTCGAGCTCCTACGAGCAGTACTTC. This translates into CASSLTPPRGSSSYEQYF.

This clonotype was seen repeatedly, ten times or more. One end of the junction is discordant with germline, which a read error may explain. In DNA form, the CDR3 reads TGTGCCAGCAGCTTGTACCCTCAGGACTCGCCATCTTTT. Protein product: CASSLYPQDSPSF. J is TRBJ1-5 and V is TRBV5-5; D gene unclear. Germline V gene sequence: CDR1 SGHKS, CDR2 YYEKEE (reference sequence). This CDR3 spans 13 amino acids.

The chain employs TRBV3-1 and TRBJ1-5; 7 nucleotides agree with TRBD1. The junction had 19 bases not matched to a gene; V was cut back by 10 bases and J by 10 bases. Germline loops: CDR1 LGHDT, CDR2 YNNKEL (reference sequence). CDR3 length: 15 amino acids. The CDR3 loop reads CATCQDRTGPQPQHF. As DNA, the CDR3 is TGTGCCACCTGCCAAGACCGGACAGGACCCCAACCCCAGCATTTT. The whole variable domain, remainder taken from reference TRBV3-1 and TRBJ1-5, is DTAVSQTPKYLVTQMGNDKSIKCEQNLGHDTMYWYKQDSKKFLKIMFSYNNKELIINETVPNRFSPKSPDKAHLNLHINSLELGDSAVYFCATCQDRTGPQPQHFGDGTRLSIL.

Concerning this clonotype: A clone one base away is much larger, so this may be a read error. The chain couples TRBV20-1 to TRBJ2-7, with 9 bases identical to TRBD2. The germline V gene has CDR1 DFQATT and CDR2 SNEGSKA (reference sequence). The length of the CDR3 is 11 residues. Trimming at V came to 7 bases and at J to 7 bases, leaving 5 bases not matched to a gene. Written as DNA, the CDR3 is TGCAGTGTTAGCGGGGGTAATGAGCAGTACTTC. Translation gives CSVSGGNEQYF.

The J gene is TRBJ2-7, the V gene TRBV14, with TRBD1 matching 8 bases. Germline CDR1 is SGHDN and CDR2 is FVKESK. The CDR3 consists of 11 residues. CDR3 nucleotides: TGTTCCGGGACAGGTCGCTACGAGCAGTACTTC. Protein product: CSGTGRYEQYF.

This clonotype was observed a handful of times. The chain has TRBV7-9 and TRBJ2-5; 8 nucleotides match TRBD1. Germline CDR1 is SEHNR and CDR2 is FQNEAQ (reference sequence). CDR3 length: 14 amino acids. The trim removed 4 bases at V and 2 bases at J, leaving 3 bases unmatched. The DNA of the CDR3 is TGTGCCAGCAGCTCAGGGGACAGGCAAGAGACCCAGTACTTC. Residues: CASSSGDRQETQYF.

This clonotype came up many times. V is TRBV3-1 and J is TRBJ2-1, with D tentatively TRBD1 or TRBD2 (5 bases each). The V gene's germline CDR1 is LGHDT and CDR2 YNNKEL (reference sequence). V lost 7 bases and J 0 bases, leaving 13 bases between the germline ends. The CDR3 covers 15 residues. CDR3 residues: CASKTGTSSYNEQFF. The CDR3 coding sequence is TGTGCCAGCAAAACCGGGACGAGCTCCTACAATGAGCAGTTCTTC.

This clonotype was found many times. The chain carries TRBV29-1 and TRBJ2-6; 7 bases align to TRBD2. This CDR3 contains 16 residues. The J segment lost 0 bases and the V segment lost 4 bases, leaving 6 bases of the junction unmatched. Germline V gene data show CDR1 as SQVTM and CDR2 as ANQGSEA. In DNA, the CDR3 is TGCAGCGTTGTGACTAGCCCGCTCTCTGGGGCCAACGTCCTGACTTTC. Protein sequence: CSVVTSPLSGANVLTF.

A few counts support this clonotype. This chain uses TRBV13 with TRBJ2-3; 11 bases are shared with TRBD1. Per germline, CDR1 PRHDT and CDR2 FYEKMQ (reference sequence). CDR3 size: 16 residues. V shed 5 bases and J 0 bases; nucleotides not matched to a gene: 4. The CDR3 protein is CASSPRDRGSTDTQYF. CDR3 DNA: TGTGCCAGCAGCCCCCGGGACAGGGGGAGCACAGATACGCAGTATTTT. Together with reference TRBV13 and TRBJ2-3, the CDR3 gives the full variable domain: AAGVIQSPRHLIKEKRETATLKCYPIPRHDTVYWYQQGPGQDPQFLISFYEKMQSDKGSIPDRFSAQQFSDYHSELNMSSLELGDSALYFCASSPRDRGSTDTQYFGPGTRLTVL.

J is TRBJ1-2 and V is TRBV4-3; a weak D match, TRBD1 (6 bases). The ends were cut back, 1 base at V and 4 bases at J, with 16 bases in the middle. This CDR3 region has 16 residues. CDR1 is LGHNA, CDR2 YSLEER, per germline. The CDR3 loop reads CASSQVAGTSAYGYTF. In nucleotides, the CDR3 is TGCGCCAGCAGCCAAGTCGCCGGGACAAGCGCCTATGGCTACACCTTC.

This clonotype was seen many times. The chain is built from TRBV10-3 and TRBJ2-7, with 11 bases that match TRBD2. Germline CDR1 reads ENHRY; CDR2 reads SYGVKD. V dropped 2 bases and J dropped 2; count of bases not matched to a gene: 2. This CDR3 comprises 15 residues. DNA of the CDR3: TGTGCCATCAGTGAGGGGACTAGCGGAACCTACGAGCAGTACTTC. Its translation is CAISEGTSGTYEQYF.